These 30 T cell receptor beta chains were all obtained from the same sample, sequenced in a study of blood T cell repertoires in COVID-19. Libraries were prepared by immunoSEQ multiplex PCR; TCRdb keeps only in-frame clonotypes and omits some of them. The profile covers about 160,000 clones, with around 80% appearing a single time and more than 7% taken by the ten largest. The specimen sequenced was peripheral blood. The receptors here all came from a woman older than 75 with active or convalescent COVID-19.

This CDR3 is CASSPGGYEQYF. The CDR3 region has the DNA TGTGCCAGCAGTCCAGGGGGGTACGAGCAGTACTTC. This chain uses TRBV6-2 or TRBV6-3 with TRBJ2-7; a possible D gene is TRBD1 (7 bases). Germline V gene data show CDR1 as MNHEY and CDR2 as SVGEGT. Between the trimmed V and J ends, which lost 5 bases and 4 bases, there was a span of 9 bases. The CDR3 spans 12 residues.

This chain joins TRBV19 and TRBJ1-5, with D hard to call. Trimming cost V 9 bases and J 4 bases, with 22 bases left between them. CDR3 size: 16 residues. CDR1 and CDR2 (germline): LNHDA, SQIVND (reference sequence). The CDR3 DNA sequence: TGTGCCAGACAGATAGACACCAGTTATAGGAATCAGCCCCAGCATTTT. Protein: CARQIDTSYRNQPQHF.

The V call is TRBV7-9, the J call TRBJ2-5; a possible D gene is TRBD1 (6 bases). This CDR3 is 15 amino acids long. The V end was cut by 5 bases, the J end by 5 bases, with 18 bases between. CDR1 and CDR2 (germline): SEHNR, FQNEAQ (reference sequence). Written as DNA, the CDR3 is TGTGCCAGCAGCCAGGGGACAAGTAATGGGGAGACCCAGTACTTC. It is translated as CASSQGTSNGETQYF.

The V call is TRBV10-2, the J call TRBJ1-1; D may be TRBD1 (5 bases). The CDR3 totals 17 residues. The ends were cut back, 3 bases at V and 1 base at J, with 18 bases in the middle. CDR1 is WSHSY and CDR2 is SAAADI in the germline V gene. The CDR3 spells CASSDSMGRGRNTEAFF. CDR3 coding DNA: TGCGCCAGCAGTGATAGTATGGGGAGGGGACGGAACACTGAAGCTTTCTTT.

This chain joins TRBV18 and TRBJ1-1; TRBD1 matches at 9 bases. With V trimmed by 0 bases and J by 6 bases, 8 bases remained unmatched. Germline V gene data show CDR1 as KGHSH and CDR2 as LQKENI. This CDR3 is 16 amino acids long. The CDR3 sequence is CASSPPGQGRAAEAFF. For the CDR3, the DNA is TGTGCCAGCTCACCACCGGGACAGGGCCGAGCAGCTGAAGCTTTCTTT.

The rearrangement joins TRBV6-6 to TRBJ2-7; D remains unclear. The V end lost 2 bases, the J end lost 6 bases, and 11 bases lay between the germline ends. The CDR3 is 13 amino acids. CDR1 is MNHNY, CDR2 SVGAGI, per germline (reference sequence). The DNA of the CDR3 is TGTGCCAGCAGTTACCACTACCCGCTCGAGCAGTACTTC. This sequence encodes CASSYHYPLEQYF.

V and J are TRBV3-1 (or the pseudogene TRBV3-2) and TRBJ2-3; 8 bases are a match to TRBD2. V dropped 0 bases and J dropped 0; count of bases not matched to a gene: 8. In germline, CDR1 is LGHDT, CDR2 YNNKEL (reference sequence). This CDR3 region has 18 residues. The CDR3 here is CASSQDGSPGGSTDTQYF. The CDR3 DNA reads TGTGCCAGCAGCCAAGATGGGTCCCCGGGGGGGAGCACAGATACGCAGTATTTT.

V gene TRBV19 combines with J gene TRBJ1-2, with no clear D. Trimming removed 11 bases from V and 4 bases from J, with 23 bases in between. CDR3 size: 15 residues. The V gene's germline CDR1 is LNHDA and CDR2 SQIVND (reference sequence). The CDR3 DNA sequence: TGTGCCGCTGGCACACCCATGACTACCCTCTATGGCTACACCTTC. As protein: CAAGTPMTTLYGYTF. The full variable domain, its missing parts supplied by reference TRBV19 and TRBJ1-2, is DGGITQSPKYLFRKEGQNVTLSCEQNLNHDAMYWYRQDPGQGLRLIYYSQIVNDFQKGDIAEGYSVSREKKESFPLTVTSAQKNPTAFYLCAAGTPMTTLYGYTFGSGTRLTVV.

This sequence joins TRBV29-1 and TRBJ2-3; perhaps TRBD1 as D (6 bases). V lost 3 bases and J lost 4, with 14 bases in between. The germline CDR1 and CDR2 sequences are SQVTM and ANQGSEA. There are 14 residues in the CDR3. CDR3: CSVDGGRLSDTQYF. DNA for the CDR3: TGCAGCGTTGATGGGGGCCGATTGTCAGATACGCAGTATTTT.

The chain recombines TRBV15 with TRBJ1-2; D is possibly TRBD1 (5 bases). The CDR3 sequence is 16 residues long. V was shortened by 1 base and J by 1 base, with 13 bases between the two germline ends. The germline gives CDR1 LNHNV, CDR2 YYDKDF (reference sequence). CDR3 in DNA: TGTGCCACCAGCAGAGGCCTAGGGGCCGATAACTATGGCTACACCTTC. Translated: CATSRGLGADNYGYTF. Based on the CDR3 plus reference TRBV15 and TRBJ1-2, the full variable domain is DAMVIQNPRYQVTQFGKPVTLSCSQTLNHNVMYWYQQKSSQAPKLLFHYYDKDFNNEADTPDNFQSRRPNTSFCFLDIRSPGLGDTAMYLCATSRGLGADNYGYTFGSGTRLTVV.

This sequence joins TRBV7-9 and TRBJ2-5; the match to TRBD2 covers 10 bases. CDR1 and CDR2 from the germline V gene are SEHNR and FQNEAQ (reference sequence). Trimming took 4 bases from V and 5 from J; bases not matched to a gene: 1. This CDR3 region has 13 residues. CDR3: CASSWGLAETQYF. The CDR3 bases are TGTGCCAGCAGCTGGGGACTAGCGGAGACCCAGTACTTC.

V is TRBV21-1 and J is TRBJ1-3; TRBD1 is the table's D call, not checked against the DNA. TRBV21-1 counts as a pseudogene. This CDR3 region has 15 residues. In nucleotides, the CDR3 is TGTGCCAGCAGCCAGACAGGGGGCAATGGAAACACCATATATTTT. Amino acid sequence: CASSQTGGNGNTIYF.

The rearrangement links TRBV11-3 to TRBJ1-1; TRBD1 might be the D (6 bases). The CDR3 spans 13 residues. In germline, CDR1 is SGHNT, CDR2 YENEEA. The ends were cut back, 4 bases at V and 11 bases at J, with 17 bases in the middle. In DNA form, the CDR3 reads TGTGCCAGCAGCTGGGACAACGAGGACGGTGCTTTCTTT. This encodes CASSWDNEDGAFF.

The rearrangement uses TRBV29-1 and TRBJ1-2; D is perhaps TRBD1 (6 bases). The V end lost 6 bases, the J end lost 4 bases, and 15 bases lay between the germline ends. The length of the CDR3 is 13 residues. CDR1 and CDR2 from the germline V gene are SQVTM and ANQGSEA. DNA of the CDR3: TGCAGCGTCGCTTCCGGGACAACCTATGGCTACACCTTC. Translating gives CSVASGTTYGYTF. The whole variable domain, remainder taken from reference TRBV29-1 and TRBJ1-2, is SAVISQKPSRDICQRGTSLTIQCQVDSQVTMMFWYRQQPGQSLTLIATANQGSEATYESGFVIDKFPISRPNLTFSTLTVSNMSPEDSSIYLCSVASGTTYGYTFGSGTRLTVV.

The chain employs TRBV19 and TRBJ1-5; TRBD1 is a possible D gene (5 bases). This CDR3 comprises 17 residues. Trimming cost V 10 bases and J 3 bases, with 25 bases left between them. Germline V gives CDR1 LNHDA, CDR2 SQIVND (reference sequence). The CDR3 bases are TGTGCCACCCTTGATCTCGGCGGGGCCCGTGACAATCAGCCCCAGCATTTT. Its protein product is CATLDLGGARDNQPQHF.

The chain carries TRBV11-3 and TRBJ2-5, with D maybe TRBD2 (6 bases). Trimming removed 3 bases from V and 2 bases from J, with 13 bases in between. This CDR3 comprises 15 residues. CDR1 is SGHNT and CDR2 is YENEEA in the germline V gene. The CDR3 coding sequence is TGTGCCAGCAGCTTTTTCCGGGAGCTACAAGAGACCCAGTACTTC. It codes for CASSFFRELQETQYF.

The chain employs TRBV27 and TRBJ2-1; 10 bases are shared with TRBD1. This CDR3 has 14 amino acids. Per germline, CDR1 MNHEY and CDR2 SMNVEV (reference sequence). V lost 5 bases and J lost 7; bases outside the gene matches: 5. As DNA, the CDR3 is TGTGCCAGCAGTCCCTTGGACAGGGGGAATGAGCAGTTCTTC. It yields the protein CASSPLDRGNEQFF.

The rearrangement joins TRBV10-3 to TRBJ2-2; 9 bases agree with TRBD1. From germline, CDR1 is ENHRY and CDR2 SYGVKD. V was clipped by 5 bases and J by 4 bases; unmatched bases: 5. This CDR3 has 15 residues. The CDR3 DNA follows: TGTGCCATCAGTAACGGACAGGGGAGCACCGGGGAGCTGTTTTTT. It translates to CAISNGQGSTGELFF.

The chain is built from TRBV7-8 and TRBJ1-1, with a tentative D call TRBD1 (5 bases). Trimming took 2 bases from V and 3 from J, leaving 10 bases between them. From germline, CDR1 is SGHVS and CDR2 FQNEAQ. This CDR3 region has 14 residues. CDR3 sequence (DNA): TGTGCCAGCAGCTTAACCGACAGAGACACTGAAGCTTTCTTT. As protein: CASSLTDRDTEAFF.

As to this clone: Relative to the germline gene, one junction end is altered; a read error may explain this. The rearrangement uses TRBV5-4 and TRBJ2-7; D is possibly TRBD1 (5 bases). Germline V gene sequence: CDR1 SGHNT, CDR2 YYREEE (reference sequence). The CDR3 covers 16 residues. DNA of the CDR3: TGTGTCAGCACCTCCGAGGCCGGACAACGCTCCTACGAGCAGTACTTC. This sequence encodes CVSTSEAGQRSYEQYF.

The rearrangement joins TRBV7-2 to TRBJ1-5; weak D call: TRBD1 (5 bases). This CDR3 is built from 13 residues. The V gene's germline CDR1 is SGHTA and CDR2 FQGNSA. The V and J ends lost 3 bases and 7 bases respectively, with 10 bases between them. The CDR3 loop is CASSFRDYQPQHF. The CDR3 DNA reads TGTGCCAGCAGCTTCAGGGATTACCAGCCCCAGCATTTT.

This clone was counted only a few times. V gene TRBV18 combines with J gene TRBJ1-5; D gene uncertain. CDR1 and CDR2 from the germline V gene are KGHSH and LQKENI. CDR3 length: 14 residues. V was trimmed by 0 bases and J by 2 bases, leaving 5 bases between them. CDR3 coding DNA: TGTGCCAGCTCACCACCGAGTGGCAATCAGCCCCAGCATTTT. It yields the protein CASSPPSGNQPQHF.

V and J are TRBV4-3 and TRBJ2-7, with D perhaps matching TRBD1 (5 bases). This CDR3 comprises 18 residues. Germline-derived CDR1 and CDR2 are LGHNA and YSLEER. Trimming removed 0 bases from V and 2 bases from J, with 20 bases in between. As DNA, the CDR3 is TGCGCCAGCAGCCAAGATCCCCCAGGGATCACCTCAACCTACGAGCAGTACTTC. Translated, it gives CASSQDPPGITSTYEQYF.

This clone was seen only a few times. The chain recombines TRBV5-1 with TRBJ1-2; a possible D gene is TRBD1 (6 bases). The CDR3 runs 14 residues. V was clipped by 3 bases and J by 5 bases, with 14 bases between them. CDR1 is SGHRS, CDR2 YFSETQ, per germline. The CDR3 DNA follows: TGCGCCAGCAGCTCCCCGGACAGACTGTATGGCTACACCTTC. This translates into CASSSPDRLYGYTF.

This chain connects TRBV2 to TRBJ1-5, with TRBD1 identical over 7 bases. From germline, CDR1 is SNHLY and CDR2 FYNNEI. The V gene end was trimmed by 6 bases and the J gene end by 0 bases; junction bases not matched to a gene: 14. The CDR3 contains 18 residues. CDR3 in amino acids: CASRRGHPGGYSNQPQHF. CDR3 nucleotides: TGTGCCAGCAGGAGGGGACACCCAGGGGGTTATAGCAATCAGCCCCAGCATTTT.

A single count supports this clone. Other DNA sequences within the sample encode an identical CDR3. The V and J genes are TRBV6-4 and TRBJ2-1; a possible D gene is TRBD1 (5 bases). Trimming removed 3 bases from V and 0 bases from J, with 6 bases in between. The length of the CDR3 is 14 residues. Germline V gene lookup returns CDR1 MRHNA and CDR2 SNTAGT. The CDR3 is CASSEQGSYNEQFF. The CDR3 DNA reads TGTGCCAGCAGTGAGCAGGGCTCCTACAATGAGCAGTTCTTC.

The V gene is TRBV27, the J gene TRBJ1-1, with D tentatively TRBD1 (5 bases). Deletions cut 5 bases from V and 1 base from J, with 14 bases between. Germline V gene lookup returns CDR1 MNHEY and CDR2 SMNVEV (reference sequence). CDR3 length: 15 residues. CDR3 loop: CASSPVDRRNTEAFF. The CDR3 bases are TGTGCCAGCAGTCCTGTCGACAGACGGAACACTGAAGCTTTCTTT.

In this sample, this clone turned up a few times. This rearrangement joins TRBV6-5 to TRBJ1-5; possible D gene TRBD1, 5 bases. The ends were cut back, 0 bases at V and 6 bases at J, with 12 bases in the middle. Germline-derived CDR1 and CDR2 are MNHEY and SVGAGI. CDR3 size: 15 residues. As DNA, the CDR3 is TGTGCCAGCAGTTACTCTGGCAGGGAGGGTCAGCCCCAGCATTTT. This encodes CASSYSGREGQPQHF.

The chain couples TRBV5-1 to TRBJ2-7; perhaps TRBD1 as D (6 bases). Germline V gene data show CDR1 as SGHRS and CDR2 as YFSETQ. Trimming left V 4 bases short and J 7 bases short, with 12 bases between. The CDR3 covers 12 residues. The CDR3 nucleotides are TGCGCCAGCAGCCAAAACAGGGAAGAGCAGTACTTC. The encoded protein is CASSQNREEQYF.

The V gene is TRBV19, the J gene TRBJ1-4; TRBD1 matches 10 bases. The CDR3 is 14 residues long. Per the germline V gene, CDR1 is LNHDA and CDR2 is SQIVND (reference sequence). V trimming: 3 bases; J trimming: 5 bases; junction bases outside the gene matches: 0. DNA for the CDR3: TGTGCCAGTAGTATGGGACAGGGGAATGAAAAACTGTTTTTT. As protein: CASSMGQGNEKLFF.